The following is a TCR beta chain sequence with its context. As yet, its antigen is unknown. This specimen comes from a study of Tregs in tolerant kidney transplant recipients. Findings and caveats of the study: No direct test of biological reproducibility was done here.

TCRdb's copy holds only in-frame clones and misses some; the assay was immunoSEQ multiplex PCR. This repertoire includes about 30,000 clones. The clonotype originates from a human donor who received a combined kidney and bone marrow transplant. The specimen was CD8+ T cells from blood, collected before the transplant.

The CDR3 protein is CASSLDQGALTEAFF. The part of the CDR3 DNA that was read is TGCGCCAGCAGCTTGGACCAGGGGGCCTTGACTGAA. This chain uses TRBV5-1 with TRBJ1-1; 8 bases are shared with TRBD1. The observed sequence ends 3 residues before the CDR3 terminus, with the missing tail filled in from the germline J gene. The ends lost 0 bases at V and 5 bases at J; junction bases unmatched: 6. Per the germline V gene, CDR1 is SGHRS and CDR2 is YFSETQ. The CDR3 length is 15 residues.